This T cell receptor (beta chain) was profiled in a study of blood T cell repertoires in COVID-19 (dated by TCRdb to the early 2020s). Some background on the complete study: Samples from collaborators originated in the United States, Italy and Spain and spanned both the acute and convalescent phases of COVID-19. The repertoires were released in a freely available public database meant as a resource for research on the immune response to SARS-CoV-2. Deeply sampled blood TCRbeta repertoires from subjects exposed to, actively infected with, or recovered from COVID-19 were included in the dataset. Nearly every sample came with metadata listing a de-identified subject ID, COVID-19 status, age in years and sex. The prospective study material was composed of cDNA or gDNA derived from T cells, B-cell-depleted T cells, or PBMCs. Samples were obtained from the ongoing ImmuneRACE study (first 160 participants) and from 1,254 subjects provided by 6 global collaborators. Where available, HLA class I and class II types were obtained from metadata supplied by the sample provider rather than from assay-based typing.

Participants in the prospective study were aged about 18 to 100 years, lived in some 24 United States geographic areas, and enrolled through a virtual design. To assign participants to cohorts, the prospective study relied on clinical history that participants themselves reported in a screening survey and a study questionnaire. For ImmuneRACE Cohort 3, a participant was defined as recovered based on two consecutive negative NP/OP PCR tests, clearance by a healthcare professional, or resolution of symptoms. In the prospective study, mobile phlebotomists collected whole blood, serum and a nasopharyngeal or oropharyngeal swab from each participant. Additional blood draws and questionnaires over an approximately two-month period could optionally be provided by prospective study participants. Prospective study blood samples were shipped either frozen or at room temperature before DNA extraction. TCRbeta CDR3 regions were amplified from genomic DNA by means of the immunoSEQ Assay, a bias-controlled multiplex PCR. Per the source publication's procedure: The number of nucleated cells in each sample was estimated from the amplification of reference gene primers within the assay. To quantify the absolute abundance of each unique TCRbeta CDR3 rearrangement, sequence reads were collapsed and filtered. Productive Simpson clonality was computed per sample as the square root of Simpson's diversity index over productive rearrangements. TCRdb stores this immuneACCESS table with in-frame sequences only. Part of the clones is absent; in the studies checked, under half of the shortfall reflects unresolved V genes, and no reason is known for the rest. Clonal size and the V and J genes are those of that table, whereas D and trimming came from the DNA. The sample table lists 310,000 or so clones, roughly 85% of them with a count of one. About 6% of the sample is held by the ten biggest clonotypes.

Study-wide conclusions, independent of this receptor: Clinical and demographic metadata were provided uncurated, with the amount varying by source and participant.

Worth noting for this clone: Its recognized antigen is unknown. No much larger clone exists at a distance of one base, and base qualities are not known.

The CDR3 covers 15 residues, taking in both the cysteine and the phenylalanine. Just the 45-base CDR3 DNA is kept, in frame starting at base 1. As encoded in the germline V gene, CDR1 is MNHEY while CDR2 is SVGAGI. V is trimmed back by 6 bases and J by 0 bases, and the junction contains 2 bases that no gene match accounts for. The specimen sequenced was PBMCs or T cells enriched from blood (not recorded which). The sequence derives from a woman aged 30 to 39 who had recovered from COVID-19. The chain was built from TRBV6-5 and TRBJ1-3; 10 middle bases align to TRBD1. The bases read TGTGCCAGCAGGAGACAGGGGGCCTCTGGAAACACCATATATTTT. This sequence encodes CASRRQGASGNTIYF.